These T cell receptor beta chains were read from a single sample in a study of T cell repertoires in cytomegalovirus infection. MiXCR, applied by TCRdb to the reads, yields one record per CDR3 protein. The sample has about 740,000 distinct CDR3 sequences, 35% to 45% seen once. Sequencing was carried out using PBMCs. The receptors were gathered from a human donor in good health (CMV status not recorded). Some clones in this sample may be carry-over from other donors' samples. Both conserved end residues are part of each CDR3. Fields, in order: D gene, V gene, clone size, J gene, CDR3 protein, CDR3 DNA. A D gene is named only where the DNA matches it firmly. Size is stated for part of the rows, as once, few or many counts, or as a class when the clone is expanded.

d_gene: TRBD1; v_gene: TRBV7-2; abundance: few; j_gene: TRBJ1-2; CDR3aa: CASSGGQAPNYGYTF; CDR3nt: TGTGCCAGCAGCGGGGGACAGGCCCCGAATTATGGCTACACCTTC
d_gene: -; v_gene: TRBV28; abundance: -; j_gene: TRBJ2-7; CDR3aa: CASSFRSGWKDEQYF; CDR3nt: TGTGCCAGCAGTTTTCGGTCGGGTTGGAAGGACGAGCAGTACTTC
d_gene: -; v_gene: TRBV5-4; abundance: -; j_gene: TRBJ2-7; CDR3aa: CASSLAQGGGYEQYF; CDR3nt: TGTGCCAGCAGCTTGGCCCAGGGAGGCGGCTACGAGCAGTACTTC
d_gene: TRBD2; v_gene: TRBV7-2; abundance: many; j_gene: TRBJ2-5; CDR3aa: CASSSRLAGEGETQYF; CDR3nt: TGTGCCAGCAGCTCACGACTAGCGGGAGAGGGAGAGACCCAGTACTTC
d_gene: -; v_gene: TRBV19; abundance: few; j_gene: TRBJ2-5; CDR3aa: CASSIDPGAETQYF; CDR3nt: TGTGCCAGTAGTATAGATCCAGGGGCAGAGACCCAGTACTTC
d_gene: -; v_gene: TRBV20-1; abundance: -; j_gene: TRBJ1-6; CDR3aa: CSASWWVTGSSYNSPLHF; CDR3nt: TGCAGTGCTAGTTGGTGGGTCACCGGGAGCTCCTATAATTCACCCCTCCACTTT
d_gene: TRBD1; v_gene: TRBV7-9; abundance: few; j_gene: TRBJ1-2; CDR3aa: CASSPGDRHGYTF; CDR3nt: TGTGCCAGCAGCCCGGGGGACAGGCATGGCTACACCTTC
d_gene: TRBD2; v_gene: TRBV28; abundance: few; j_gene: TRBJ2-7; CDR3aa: CASSLRTGLPYEQYF; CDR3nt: TGTGCCAGCAGTTTGAGGACGGGACTACCTTACGAGCAGTACTTC
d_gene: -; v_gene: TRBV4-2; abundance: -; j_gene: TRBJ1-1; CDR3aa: CASSQLRDKEAFF; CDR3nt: TGTGCCAGCAGCCAACTTCGGGACAAAGAAGCTTTCTTT
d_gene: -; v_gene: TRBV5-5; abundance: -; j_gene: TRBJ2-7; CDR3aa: CASSPGASLYEQYF; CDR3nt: TGTGCCAGCAGCCCCGGGGCTAGCCTCTACGAGCAGTACTTC
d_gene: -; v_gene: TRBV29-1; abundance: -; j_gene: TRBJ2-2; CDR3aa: CSASPGPPPAGELFF; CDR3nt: TGCAGCGCCTCGCCGGGACCCCCCCCCGCCGGGGAGCTGTTTTTT
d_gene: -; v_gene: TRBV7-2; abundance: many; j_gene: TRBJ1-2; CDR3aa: CASSLAGDYGYTF; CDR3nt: TGTGCCAGCAGCTTAGCAGGCGACTATGGCTACACCTTC
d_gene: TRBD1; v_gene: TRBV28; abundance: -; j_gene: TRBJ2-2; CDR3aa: CASNLGRGLNTGELFF; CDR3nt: TGTGCCAGCAATTTAGGCAGGGGGCTTAACACCGGGGAGCTGTTTTTT
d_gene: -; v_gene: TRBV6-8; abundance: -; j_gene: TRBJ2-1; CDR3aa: CATKTPGYNEQFF; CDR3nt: TGTGCCACCAAGACCCCCGGCTACAATGAGCAGTTCTTC
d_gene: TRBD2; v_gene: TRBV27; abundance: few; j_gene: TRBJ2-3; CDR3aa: CASSLSAGLGDTQYF; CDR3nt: TGTGCCAGCAGTTTATCAGCGGGGCTCGGGGATACGCAGTATTTT
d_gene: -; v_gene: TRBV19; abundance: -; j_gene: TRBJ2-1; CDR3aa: CASSITGGHAWEQFF; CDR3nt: TGTGCCAGTAGTATAACCGGGGGGCACGCGTGGGAGCAGTTCTTC
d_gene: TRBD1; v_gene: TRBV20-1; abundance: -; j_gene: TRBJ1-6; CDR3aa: CSARDRGLGNSPLHF; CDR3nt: TGCAGTGCTAGGGACAGGGGGCTCGGGAATTCACCCCTCCACTTT
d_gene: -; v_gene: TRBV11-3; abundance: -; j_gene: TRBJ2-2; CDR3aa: CASSQLTGKNTGELFF; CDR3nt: TGTGCCAGCAGCCAACTAACAGGGAAAAACACCGGGGAGCTGTTTTTT
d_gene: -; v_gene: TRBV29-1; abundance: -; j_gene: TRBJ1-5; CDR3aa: CSVGGRGNQPQHF; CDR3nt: TGCAGCGTTGGGGGACGGGGCAATCAGCCCCAGCATTTT
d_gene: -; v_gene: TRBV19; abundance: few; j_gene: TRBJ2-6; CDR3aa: CASRDRISSGANVLTF; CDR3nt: TGTGCCAGTAGAGACAGGATCTCCTCTGGGGCCAACGTCCTGACTTTC
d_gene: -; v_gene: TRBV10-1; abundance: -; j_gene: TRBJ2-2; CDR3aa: CASRGGMGTGELFF; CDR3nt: TGCGCCTCCCGAGGAGGGATGGGAACCGGGGAGCTGTTTTTT
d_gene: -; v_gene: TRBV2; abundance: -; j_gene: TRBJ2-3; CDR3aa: CASSMLCTDTQYF; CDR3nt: TGTGCCAGCAGTATGCTCTGCACAGATACGCAGTATTTT
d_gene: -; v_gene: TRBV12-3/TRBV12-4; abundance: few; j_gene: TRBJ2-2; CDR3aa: CASSLGQGKTGELFF; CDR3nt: TGTGCCAGCAGTTTAGGGCAGGGCAAAACCGGGGAGCTGTTTTTT
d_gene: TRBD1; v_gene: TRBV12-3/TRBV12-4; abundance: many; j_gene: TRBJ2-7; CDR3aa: CASRTQGTYEQYF; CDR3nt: TGTGCCAGCAGGACACAGGGGACGTACGAGCAGTACTTC
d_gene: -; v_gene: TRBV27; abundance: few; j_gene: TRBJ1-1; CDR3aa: CASSLYPGASSEAFF; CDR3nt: TGTGCCAGCAGTTTATATCCGGGGGCAAGCTCTGAAGCTTTCTTT
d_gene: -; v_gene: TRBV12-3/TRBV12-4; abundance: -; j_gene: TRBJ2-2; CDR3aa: CASSTGRGHTGELFF; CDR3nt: TGTGCCAGCAGTACTGGACGGGGGCACACCGGGGAGCTGTTTTTT
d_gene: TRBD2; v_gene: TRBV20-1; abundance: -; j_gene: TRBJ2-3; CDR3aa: CSARARTSDRTDTQYF; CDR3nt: TGCAGTGCTAGAGCTCGGACTAGCGACCGTACAGATACGCAGTATTTT
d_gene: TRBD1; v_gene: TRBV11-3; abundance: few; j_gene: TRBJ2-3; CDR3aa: CASRNTRWTGSLDTQYF; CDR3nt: TGTGCCAGCAGAAATACACGTTGGACAGGGTCTTTAGATACGCAGTATTTT
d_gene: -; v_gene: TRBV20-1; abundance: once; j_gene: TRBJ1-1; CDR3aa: CSARVLEAFF; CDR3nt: TGCAGTGCTCGAGTCCTTGAAGCTTTCTTT
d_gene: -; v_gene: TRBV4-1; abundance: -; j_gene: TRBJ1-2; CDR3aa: CASSQDLGSRNGYTF; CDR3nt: TGCGCCAGCAGCCAAGATCTTGGGTCTCGGAATGGCTACACCTTC
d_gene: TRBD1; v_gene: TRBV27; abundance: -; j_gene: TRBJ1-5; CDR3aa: CASSLGIGTGENQPQHF; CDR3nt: TGTGCCAGCAGTTTGGGGATCGGGACAGGTGAGAATCAGCCCCAGCATTTT
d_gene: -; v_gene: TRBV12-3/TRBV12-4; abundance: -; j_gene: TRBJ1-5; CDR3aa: CASSPQGGLYQPQHF; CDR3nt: TGTGCCAGCAGTCCTCAAGGGGGACTCTATCAGCCCCAGCATTTT
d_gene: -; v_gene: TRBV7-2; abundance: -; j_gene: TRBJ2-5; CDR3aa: CASSFDHAQRTQYF; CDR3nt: TGTGCCAGCAGCTTTGACCATGCCCAACGGACCCAGTACTTC
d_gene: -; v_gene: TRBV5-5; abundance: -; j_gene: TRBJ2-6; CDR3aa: CASSSQGPGANVLPF; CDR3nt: TGTGCCAGCAGCTCCCAAGGACCTGGGGCCAACGTCCTGCCTTTC
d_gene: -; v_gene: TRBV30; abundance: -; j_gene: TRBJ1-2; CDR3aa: CAWSALTGANYGYTF; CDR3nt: TGTGCCTGGAGCGCCCTGACAGGCGCTAACTATGGCTACACCTTC
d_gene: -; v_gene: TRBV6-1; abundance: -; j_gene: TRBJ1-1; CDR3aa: CASSEWGTLKRAFF; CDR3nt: TGTGCCAGCAGTGAATGGGGGACCCTTAAGCGAGCTTTCTTT
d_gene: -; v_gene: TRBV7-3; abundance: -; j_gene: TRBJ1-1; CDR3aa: CASSLSGEDTEAFF; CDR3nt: TGTGCCAGCAGCTTAAGCGGGGAGGACACTGAAGCTTTCTTT
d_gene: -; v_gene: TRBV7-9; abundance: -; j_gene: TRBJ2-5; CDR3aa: CASSPLEPLTGIGETQYF; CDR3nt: TGTGCCAGCAGCCCCCTGGAACCCCTTACAGGGATCGGCGAGACCCAGTACTTC
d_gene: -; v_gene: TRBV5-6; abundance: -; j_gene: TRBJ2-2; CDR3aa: CASSEGAEATGELFF; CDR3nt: TGTGCCAGCAGCGAGGGAGCGGAAGCCACCGGGGAGCTGTTTTTT
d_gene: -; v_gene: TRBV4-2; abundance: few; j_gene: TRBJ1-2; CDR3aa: CASSQLEGTDNGYTF; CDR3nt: TGTGCCAGCAGCCAACTTGAGGGGACGGATAATGGCTACACCTTC
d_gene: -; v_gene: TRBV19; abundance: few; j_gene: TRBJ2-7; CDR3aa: CASNNADGLYEQYF; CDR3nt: TGTGCCAGTAACAACGCAGACGGGCTCTACGAGCAGTACTTC
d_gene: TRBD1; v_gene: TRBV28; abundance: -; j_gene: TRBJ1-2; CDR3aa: CASSLPGQGGNYGYTF; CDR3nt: TGTGCCAGCAGTTTACCCGGACAGGGGGGTAACTATGGCTACACCTTC
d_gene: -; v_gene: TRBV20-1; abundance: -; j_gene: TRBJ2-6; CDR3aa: CSAPKGGSGANVLTF; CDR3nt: TGCAGTGCCCCGAAGGGGGGCTCTGGGGCCAACGTCCTGACTTTC
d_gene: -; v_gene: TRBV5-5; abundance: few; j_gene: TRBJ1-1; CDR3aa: CASSRQIMNTEAFF; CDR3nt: TGTGCCAGCAGCCGACAGATCATGAACACTGAAGCTTTCTTT
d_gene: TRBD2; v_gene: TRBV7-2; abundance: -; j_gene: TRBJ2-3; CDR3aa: CASSLRRTSGKTDTQYF; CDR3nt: TGTGCCAGCAGCTTGCGCCGGACTAGCGGAAAAACAGATACGCAGTATTTT
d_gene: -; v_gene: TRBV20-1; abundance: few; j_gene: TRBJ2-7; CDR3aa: CSAIGLSYEQYF; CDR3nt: TGCAGTGCTATTGGACTGAGCTACGAGCAGTACTTC
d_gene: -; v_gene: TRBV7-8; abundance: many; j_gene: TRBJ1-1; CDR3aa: CASSSVVKVTEAFF; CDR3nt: TGTGCCAGCAGCTCGGTTGTGAAGGTCACTGAAGCTTTCTTT
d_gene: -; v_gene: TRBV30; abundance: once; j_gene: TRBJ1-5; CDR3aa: CAWSVGQGVQPQHF; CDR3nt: TGTGCCTGGAGTGTAGGGCAAGGGGTTCAGCCCCAGCATTTT
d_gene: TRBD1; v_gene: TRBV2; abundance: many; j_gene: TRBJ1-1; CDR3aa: CASGGQMGTEAFF; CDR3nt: TGTGCCAGCGGGGGACAGATGGGTACTGAAGCTTTCTTT
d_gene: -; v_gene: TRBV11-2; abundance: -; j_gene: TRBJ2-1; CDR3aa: CASSFVAVYNEQFF; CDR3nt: TGTGCCAGCAGCTTTGTGGCGGTCTACAATGAGCAGTTCTTC
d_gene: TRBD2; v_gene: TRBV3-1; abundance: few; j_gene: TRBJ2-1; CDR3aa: CASSHTSANNEQFF; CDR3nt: TGTGCCAGCAGCCACACTAGCGCAAACAATGAGCAGTTCTTC
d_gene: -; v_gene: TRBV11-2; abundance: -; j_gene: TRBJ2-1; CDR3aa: CASSLAVDNEQFF; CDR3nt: TGTGCCAGCAGCTTAGCAGTGGACAATGAGCAGTTCTTC
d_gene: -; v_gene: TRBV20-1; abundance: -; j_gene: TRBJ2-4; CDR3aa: CSASGAGGRNIQYF; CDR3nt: TGCAGTGCTAGTGGGGCCGGGGGACGAAACATTCAGTACTTC
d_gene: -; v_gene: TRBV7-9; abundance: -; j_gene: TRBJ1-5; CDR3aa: CASSLSADNQPQHF; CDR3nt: TGTGCCAGCAGCTTATCGGCAGACAATCAGCCCCAGCATTTT
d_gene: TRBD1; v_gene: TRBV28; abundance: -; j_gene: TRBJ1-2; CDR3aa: CASSKAGTGRVYTF; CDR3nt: TGTGCCAGCAGTAAAGCCGGGACAGGGCGTGTCTACACCTTC
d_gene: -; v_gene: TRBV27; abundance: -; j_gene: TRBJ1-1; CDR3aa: CASSLWQGSTEAFF; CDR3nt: TGTGCCAGCAGTTTATGGCAGGGAAGCACTGAAGCTTTCTTT
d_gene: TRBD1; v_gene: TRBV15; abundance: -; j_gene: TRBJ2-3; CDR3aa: CSTSRMGQGSTDTQYF; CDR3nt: TGTTCCACCAGCCGTATGGGACAGGGCTCGACAGATACGCAGTATTTT
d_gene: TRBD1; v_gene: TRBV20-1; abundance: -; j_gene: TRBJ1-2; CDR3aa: CSANQGAYGYTF; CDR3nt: TGCAGTGCTAATCAGGGGGCCTATGGCTACACCTTC
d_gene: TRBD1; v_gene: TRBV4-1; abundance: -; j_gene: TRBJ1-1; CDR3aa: CASSHRDRAISDTINTEAFF; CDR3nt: TGCGCCAGCAGCCACCGGGACAGGGCCATCTCGGATACAATAAACACTGAAGCTTTCTTT
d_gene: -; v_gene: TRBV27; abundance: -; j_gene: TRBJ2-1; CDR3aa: CASSSDRLPYNEQFF; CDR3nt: TGTGCCAGCAGTTCCGACAGACTACCCTACAATGAGCAGTTCTTC